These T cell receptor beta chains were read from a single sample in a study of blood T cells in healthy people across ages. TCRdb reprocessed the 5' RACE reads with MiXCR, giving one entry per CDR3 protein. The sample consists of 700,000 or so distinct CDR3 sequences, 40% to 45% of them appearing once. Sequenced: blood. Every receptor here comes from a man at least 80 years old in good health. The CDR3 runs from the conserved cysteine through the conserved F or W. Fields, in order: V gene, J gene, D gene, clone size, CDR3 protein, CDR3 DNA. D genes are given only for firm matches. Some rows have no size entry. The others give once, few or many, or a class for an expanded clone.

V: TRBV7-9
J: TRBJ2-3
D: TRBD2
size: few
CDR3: CASSFLRGDLDTQYF
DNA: TGTGCCAGCAGCTTTCTCCGGGGGGACCTAGATACGCAGTATTTT

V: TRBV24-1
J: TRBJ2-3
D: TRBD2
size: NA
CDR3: CATSPGLAGDATDTQYF
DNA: TGTGCCACCAGTCCGGGACTAGCGGGAGATGCGACAGATACGCAGTATTTT

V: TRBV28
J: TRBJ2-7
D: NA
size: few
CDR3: CATAIPLGSSYEQYF
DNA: TGTGCCACCGCAATACCCCTCGGGAGCTCCTACGAGCAGTACTTC

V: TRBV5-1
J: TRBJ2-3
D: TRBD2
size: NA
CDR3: CASSLEPSGGLRSTDTQYF
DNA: TGCGCCAGCAGCTTGGAACCTAGCGGGGGGCTTCGGAGCACAGATACGCAGTATTTT

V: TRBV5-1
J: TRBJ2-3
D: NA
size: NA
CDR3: CASSTTRGGGTDTQYF
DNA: TGCGCCAGCAGCACTACTAGGGGTGGGGGCACAGATACGCAGTATTTT

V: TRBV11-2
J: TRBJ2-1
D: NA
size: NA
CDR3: CASSTRTTPSNEQFF
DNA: TGTGCCAGCAGCACCCGGACTACCCCTAGCAATGAGCAGTTCTTC

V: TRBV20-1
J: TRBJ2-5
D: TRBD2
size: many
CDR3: CSARDRGAMRGAQYF
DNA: TGCAGTGCTAGAGATCGAGGGGCCATGCGGGGGGCCCAGTACTTC

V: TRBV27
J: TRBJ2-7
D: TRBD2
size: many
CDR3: CASRGTSGSSYEQYF
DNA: TGTGCCAGCAGGGGGACTAGCGGGAGCTCCTACGAGCAGTACTTC

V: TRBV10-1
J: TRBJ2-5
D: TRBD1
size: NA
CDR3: CASSLQGAEETQYF
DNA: TGCGCCAGCAGTTTACAGGGGGCCGAAGAGACCCAGTACTTC

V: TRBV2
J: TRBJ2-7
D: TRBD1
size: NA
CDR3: CASSGTGLSSYEQYF
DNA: TGTGCCAGCAGTGGGACAGGGTTAAGCTCCTACGAGCAGTACTTC

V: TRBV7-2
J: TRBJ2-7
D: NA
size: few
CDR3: CASSADANSYEQYF
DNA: TGTGCCAGCAGCGCCGACGCAAACTCCTACGAGCAGTACTTC